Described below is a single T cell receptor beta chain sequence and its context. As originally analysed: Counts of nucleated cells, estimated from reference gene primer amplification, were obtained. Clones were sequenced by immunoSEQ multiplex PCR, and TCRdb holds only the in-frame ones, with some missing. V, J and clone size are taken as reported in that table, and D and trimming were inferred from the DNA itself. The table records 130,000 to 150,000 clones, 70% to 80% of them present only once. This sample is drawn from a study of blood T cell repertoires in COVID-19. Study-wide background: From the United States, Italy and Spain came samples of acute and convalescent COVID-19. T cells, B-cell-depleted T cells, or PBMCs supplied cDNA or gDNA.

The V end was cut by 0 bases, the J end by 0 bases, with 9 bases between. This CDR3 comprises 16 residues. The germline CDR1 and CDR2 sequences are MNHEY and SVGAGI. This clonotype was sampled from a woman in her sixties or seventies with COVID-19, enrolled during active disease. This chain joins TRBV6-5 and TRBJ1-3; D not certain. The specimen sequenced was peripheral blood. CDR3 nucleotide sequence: TGTGCCAGCAGTTACTCGACACTTGACTCTGGAAACACCATATATTTT. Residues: CASSYSTLDSGNTIYF.